Below are 22 T cell receptor beta chains sequenced from a single sample in a study of CXCR3-negative and CXCR3-positive naive CD8 T cells. The libraries of TRB cDNA were prepared using 5' RACE with UMI labels. TCRdb reprocessed the 5' RACE reads; each CDR3 protein has one entry and no DNA is given. This table lists roughly 120,000 distinct CDR3 sequences. For these TCRs, the target antigens are not known. Study-level findings and limits: More hydrophobic TRB CDR3s were found in CXCR3-positive naive cells than in CXCR3-negative naive cells.

Sample: naive CXCR3+ CD8+ T cells from blood. Subset noted: CD45RO-CCR7+CD27+CD95- naive CD8+ T cells expressing CXCR3 (TNR3+). The receptors stem from a human donor in good health. Some clones in this sample may be carry-over from other donors' samples.

The chain couples TRBV20-1 to TRBJ1-2; TCRdb's assignment of TRBD1 cannot be checked, as there is no DNA. Looked up from germline, CDR1 is DFQATT and CDR2 is SNEGSKA (reference sequence). The CDR3 consists of 19 residues. CDR3 residues: CSARRGFRVSGPENYGYTF.

The chain joins TRBV5-1 to TRBJ1-6; the D call from TCRdb, TRBD1, cannot be confirmed without DNA. The CDR3 contains 19 residues. The germline V gene encodes CDR1 SGHRS and CDR2 YFSETQ. This CDR3 is CASRPGHSTWQSYNSPLHF.

The chain combines TRBV3-1 with TRBJ1-4; the TRBD1 assignment by TCRdb is unverifiable without DNA. Germline assignment: CDR1 LGHDT and CDR2 YNNKEL (reference sequence). CDR3 length: 14 amino acids. CDR3: CASTPTDANGKLFF.

The chain couples TRBV4-1 to TRBJ1-4; there is no DNA to check the TCRdb D call of TRBD1. Looked up from germline, CDR1 is MGHRA and CDR2 is YSYEKL. The CDR3 consists of 15 residues. CDR3 loop: CASSQPGQVSEKLFF.

V usage is TRBV24-1 and J usage is TRBJ2-1; the D call of TRBD2 rests on TCRdb alone, since no DNA is present to check it. CDR3 size: 13 residues. Germline values: CDR1 KGHDR, CDR2 SFDVKD. CDR3 loop: CATEPSGNNEQFF.

The chain uses TRBV6-6 and TRBJ1-3; TCRdb's D call, TRBD1, is unchecked because there is no DNA. The CDR3 loop spans 16 amino acids. In germline, CDR1 is MNHNY, CDR2 SVGAGI (reference sequence). The CDR3 sequence: CASSPRGLISGNTIYF.

V is TRBV6-6 and J is TRBJ2-7; TCRdb reports TRBD1, a call that lacks DNA to check it against. The length of the CDR3 is 11 residues. Germline values: CDR1 MNHNY, CDR2 SVGAGI (reference sequence). The CDR3 reads CASTPGSEQYF.

The gene calls are TRBV28 and TRBJ2-1. The CDR3 has 12 amino acids. In germline, CDR1 is MDHEN, CDR2 SYDVKM. The CDR3 loop reads CAIADPQHEQFF.

The rearrangement uses TRBV7-8 and TRBJ2-7; checking the TCRdb D call of TRBD1 is not possible without DNA. The germline CDR1 and CDR2 sequences are SGHVS and FQNEAQ. The CDR3 length is 16 residues. The CDR3 sequence is CASSVEAGTGFFEQYF.

The rearrangement uses TRBV10-3 and TRBJ2-1. In germline, CDR1 is ENHRY, CDR2 SYGVKD. This CDR3 region has 14 residues. The CDR3 here is CAISERQVSDPQFF.

The rearrangement links TRBV27 to TRBJ1-5. The V gene's germline CDR1 is MNHEY and CDR2 SMNVEV (reference sequence). This CDR3 spans 15 amino acids. The CDR3 reads CASSFAGEGNQPQHF.

The V gene is TRBV29-1, the J gene TRBJ2-3; TCRdb proposes TRBD1, but this gene call is untestable without DNA. Per the germline V gene, CDR1 is SQVTM and CDR2 is ANQGSEA. The CDR3 sequence is 13 residues long. CDR3 region: CSVVRGGADTQYF.

The V gene is TRBV5-1, the J gene TRBJ2-2; TCRdb gives TRBD2 as the D gene, but with no DNA this cannot be confirmed. The CDR3 totals 15 residues. Germline V gene sequence: CDR1 SGHRS, CDR2 YFSETQ. CDR3 in amino acids: CASSLRTPAAGELFF.

CDR3 protein: CATSRDLRVGGNEQYF. The chain employs TRBV15 and TRBJ2-7; TCRdb proposes TRBD2, but this gene call is untestable without DNA. Germline V lookup: CDR1 LNHNV, CDR2 YYDKDF (reference sequence). There are 16 residues in the CDR3.

The chain couples TRBV7-9 to TRBJ2-3; the TRBD2 assignment by TCRdb is unverifiable without DNA. Germline CDR1 SEHNR, CDR2 FQNEAQ (reference sequence). This CDR3 contains 15 residues. The CDR3 loop is CASSLVSSGGGSQYF.

The rearrangement links TRBV10-2 to TRBJ2-7; TCRdb indicates TRBD2, and absent DNA this call remains unverified. This CDR3 is 15 amino acids long. Looked up from germline, CDR1 is WSHSY and CDR2 is SAAADI. CDR3: CASSEGASATYEQYF.

CDR3 protein: CASSFRGPNEQFF. The chain recombines TRBV28 with TRBJ2-1; TCRdb returns TRBD1, unconfirmable since there is no DNA. The CDR3 covers 13 residues. CDR1 and CDR2 (germline): MDHEN, SYDVKM.

This chain uses TRBV20-1 with TRBJ2-1; TCRdb lists TRBD1, though no DNA is available to test this call. Germline assignment: CDR1 DFQATT and CDR2 SNEGSKA (reference sequence). This CDR3 region has 12 residues. CDR3 sequence: CSTSTGSNEQFF.

V gene TRBV20-1 combines with J gene TRBJ2-1; the D call from TCRdb, TRBD1, cannot be confirmed without DNA. Germline V gene data show CDR1 as DFQATT and CDR2 as SNEGSKA (reference sequence). The CDR3 sequence is 16 residues long. This chain's CDR3 is CSARDLLEGRYNEQFF.

The V call is TRBV12-2, the J call TRBJ2-5; the D gene TCRdb calls, TRBD1, cannot be checked with no DNA. TRBV12-2 is a recognized pseudogene. This CDR3 is 15 amino acids long. The CDR3 reads CASRPQVRTEETQYF.

The chain uses TRBV12-3 or TRBV12-4 and TRBJ2-5; without DNA, the TCRdb call of TRBD1 cannot be checked. The CDR3 covers 15 residues. This CDR3 reads CASSDEAGAGETQYF.

This sequence joins TRBV12-3 or TRBV12-4 and TRBJ2-7. The CDR3 is 14 amino acids. This CDR3 is CASSLEVRPDEQYF.